The 12 T cell receptor beta chains below come from one sample, sequenced in a study of cytomegalovirus exposure and HLA in healthy donors. Amplification used 60 Vbeta primers and 13 Jbeta primers. Produced via immunoSEQ multiplex PCR; TCRdb's table is partial and in-frame only. The sample has more than 90,000 clones; about four fifths are singletons. The sample taken for sequencing was PBMCs. These receptors were taken from a man aged 30 to 45 in good health and CMV-seropositive.

The rearrangement links TRBV30 to TRBJ2-5; 8 bases are shared with TRBD2. Germline trimming cut 0 bases from V and 4 bases from J; bases unmatched to any gene: 4. Germline CDR1 reads GTSNPN; CDR2 reads SVGIG (reference sequence). The CDR3 totals 14 residues. The CDR3 coding sequence is TGTGCCTGGAGTGTGGGGACTAGAGCAGAGACCCAGTACTTC. It encodes CAWSVGTRAETQYF.

This clone was picked up a small number of times. The chain combines TRBV28 with TRBJ2-3, with 9 bases that match TRBD1. J lost 4 bases, V lost 5 bases, and 4 bases had no gene match. CDR3 length equals 14 residues. Germline CDR1 is MDHEN and CDR2 is SYDVKM. CDR3 nucleotides: TGTGCCAGCAGTCCATGGACAGGGGCAGATACGCAGTATTTT. Translation gives CASSPWTGADTQYF.

This clone was detected a few times. The gene calls are TRBV10-3 and TRBJ1-2; TRBD1 agrees at 8 bases. With V trimmed by 0 bases and J by 5 bases, 2 bases remained unmatched. Germline CDR1 ENHRY, CDR2 SYGVKD. The CDR3 extends over 14 amino acids. This chain's CDR3 is CAISESDRGYGYTF. CDR3 DNA sequence: TGTGCCATCAGTGAGTCAGACAGGGGATATGGCTACACCTTC.

The gene calls are TRBV2 and TRBJ1-4; possible D gene TRBD1, 5 bases. V lost 3 bases, J lost 3 bases, and 8 bases lay in between. The germline V gene has CDR1 SNHLY and CDR2 FYNNEI. The CDR3 sequence is 14 residues long. CDR3 coding DNA: TGTGCCAGCAGTGACCGGGGGGCTAATGAAAAACTGTTTTTT. Protein sequence: CASSDRGANEKLFF.

The chain employs TRBV23-1 and TRBJ1-1, with 10 bases lining up with TRBD1. TRBV23-1 has ORF status, its function being uncertain. The CDR3 is made up of 16 amino acids. V was pared by 2 bases and J by 0 bases, with 3 bases of the junction left unmatched. CDR3 loop: CASSQRTGGMNTEAFF. Written as DNA, the CDR3 is TGCGCCAGCAGTCAACGGACAGGGGGTATGAACACTGAAGCTTTCTTT.

This rearrangement joins TRBV11-3 to TRBJ1-2; no clear D gene. Per germline, CDR1 SGHNT and CDR2 YENEEA. V was cut by 6 bases and J by 1 base, with 9 bases left in between. This CDR3 has 13 amino acids. The CDR3, as DNA: TGTGCCAGCAGTCCTGGACTTAACTATGGCTACACCTTC. Translating gives CASSPGLNYGYTF. The whole variable domain, filled in from reference TRBV11-3 and TRBJ1-2, reads EAGVVQSPRYKIIEKKQPVAFWCNPISGHNTLYWYLQNLGQGPELLIRYENEEAVDDSQLPKDRFSAERLKGVDSTLKIQPAELGDSAVYLCASSPGLNYGYTFGSGTRLTVV.

The chain recombines TRBV6-1 with TRBJ1-2; D is uncertain. V was cut by 1 base and J by 0 bases, with 6 bases left in between. Per germline, CDR1 MNHNS and CDR2 SASEGT. The CDR3 loop spans 14 amino acids. The CDR3 coding sequence is TGTGCCAGCAGTGAAGTTGGAGCTAACTATGGCTACACCTTC. It translates to CASSEVGANYGYTF.

V is TRBV11-2 and J is TRBJ2-7; 9 bases line up with TRBD1. V dropped 3 bases and J dropped 6; count of bases not matched to a gene: 6. The CDR3 runs 14 residues. Germline V gene sequence: CDR1 SGHAT, CDR2 FQNNGV. The CDR3 loop reads CASSFTTGGREQYF. The CDR3 coding sequence is TGTGCCAGCAGCTTTACGACAGGGGGTCGCGAGCAGTACTTC.

This clone appeared once. The chain has TRBV5-4 and TRBJ1-2, with D perhaps matching TRBD1 (5 bases). Germline CDR1 reads SGHNT; CDR2 reads YYREEE (reference sequence). This CDR3 spans 11 amino acids. Trimming left V 4 bases short and J 7 bases short, with 8 bases between. The CDR3 here is CASSGGVGYTF. Here the CDR3 DNA reads TGTGCCAGCAGCGGGGGGGTTGGCTACACCTTC.

The CDR3 bases are TGTGCCACCAGCAGAGCGCCGGGACTAGCGTATGAGACCCAGTACTTC. Its translation is CATSRAPGLAYETQYF. The J gene is TRBJ2-5, the V gene TRBV15, with TRBD2 identical over 10 bases. Per germline, CDR1 LNHNV and CDR2 YYDKDF (reference sequence). V dropped 1 base and J dropped 5; count of bases not matched to a gene: 7. The CDR3 spans 16 residues. The whole variable domain, filled in from reference TRBV15 and TRBJ2-5, reads DAMVIQNPRYQVTQFGKPVTLSCSQTLNHNVMYWYQQKSSQAPKLLFHYYDKDFNNEADTPDNFQSRRPNTSFCFLDIRSPGLGDTAMYLCATSRAPGLAYETQYFGPGTRLLVL.

This rearrangement joins TRBV10-2 to TRBJ2-7; 11 bases fit TRBD2. CDR3 size: 14 residues. From germline, CDR1 is WSHSY and CDR2 SAAADI. The V gene end was trimmed by 2 bases and the J gene end by 10 bases; junction bases not matched to a gene: 7. CDR3 nucleotide sequence: TGCGCCAGCAGTGAGGGTCCGGGACTAGCGGTTCAGTACGTC. This sequence encodes CASSEGPGLAVQYV.

This chain uses TRBV5-8 with TRBJ2-1; 10 bases fit TRBD2. This CDR3 spans 15 amino acids. Germline V CDR1 and CDR2: SGHTS, YDEGEE. The ends lost 10 bases at V and 3 bases at J; junction bases unmatched: 10. CDR3 region: CAGVPGLARYNEQFF. The CDR3, as DNA: TGTGCCGGAGTTCCGGGACTAGCGCGCTACAATGAGCAGTTCTTC.